Below are 28 T cell receptor beta chains sequenced from a single sample in a study of CD8 T cells in Susac syndrome. RNA was extracted with the RNeasy kit, and a quantity of about 0.45 to 1 ug was reverse transcribed using random hexamers. MiXCR, run by TCRdb on the immunoSEQ multiplex PCR reads, gives a single entry per CDR3 protein. In the table there are fewer than 200,000 distinct CDR3 sequences, 90% to 95% of which are singletons. The specimen was CD8+ T cells from PBMCs. The receptor set was obtained from a human donor with multiple sclerosis.

This sequence joins TRBV12-3 or TRBV12-4 and TRBJ1-2, with a weak D call TRBD1 (6 bases). This CDR3 region has 18 residues. V lost 6 bases and J 8 bases, leaving 31 bases between the germline ends. CDR3 sequence: CASSLKPPTRTASKGYTF. DNA for the CDR3: TGTGCCAGCAGCCTAAAACCACCTACCAGGACAGCTTCTAAGGGCTACACCTTC.

The V call is TRBV7-8, the J call TRBJ2-7, with D tentatively TRBD2 (6 bases). Per germline, CDR1 SGHVS and CDR2 FQNEAQ. Trimming took 5 bases from V and 5 from J, leaving 16 bases between them. This CDR3 spans 14 amino acids. CDR3 loop: CASSMRTTEHEQYF. The DNA of the CDR3 is TGTGCCAGCAGCATGAGGACTACGGAACACGAGCAGTACTTC.

V and J are TRBV12-5 and TRBJ2-7; 7 positions agree with TRBD1. The CDR3 consists of 14 residues. The trim removed 5 bases at V and 3 bases at J, leaving 7 bases unmatched. CDR1 LGHNT and CDR2 FRNRAP come from the germline V gene. The CDR3 sequence: CASGIGTAYYEQYF. The CDR3 bases are TGTGCTAGTGGTATAGGGACAGCTTACTACGAGCAGTACTTC.

The V and J genes are TRBV11-3 and TRBJ2-5, with no clear D. V shed 6 bases and J shed 4 bases, with 12 bases lying between them. The CDR3 totals 13 residues. In germline, CDR1 is SGHNT, CDR2 YENEEA. The CDR3 DNA sequence: TGTGCCAGCAGTAAAGTGCCGGGAGAGACCCAGTACTTC. Protein sequence: CASSKVPGETQYF.

This CDR3 is CASSPRQYMNTEAFF. CDR3 nucleotides: TGTGCCAGCAGTCCCCGACAGTATATGAACACTGAAGCTTTCTTT. The V and J genes are TRBV27 and TRBJ1-1; D perhaps matches TRBD1 (5 bases). V lost 5 bases, J lost 0 bases, and 13 bases lay in between. Germline CDR1 reads MNHEY; CDR2 reads SMNVEV (reference sequence). The CDR3 is 15 amino acids.

The CDR3 DNA reads TGTGCCTGGACCCATCACGGGGGAGTAGATGAGCAGTTCTTC. This sequence encodes CAWTHHGGVDEQFF. The chain is built from TRBV30 and TRBJ2-1, with a weak D call TRBD2 (6 bases). CDR3 length: 14 amino acids. Germline loops: CDR1 GTSNPN, CDR2 SVGIG (reference sequence). V lost 4 bases, J lost 8 bases, and 18 bases lay in between.

This chain links TRBV20-1 with TRBJ2-7; 8 nucleotides match TRBD2. After removal of 6 bases from V and 5 bases from J, the junction contained 3 bases not matched to a gene. Germline CDR1 and CDR2: DFQATT and SNEGSKA (reference sequence). CDR3 length equals 11 residues. DNA of the CDR3: TGCAGTGCCCCGGGGGGGAACGAGCAGTACTTC. Its translation: CSAPGGNEQYF.

This clonotype appeared once. The CDR3 protein is CSVSPALLAGRNTGELFF. The CDR3 DNA reads as TGCAGCGTTTCCCCCGCATTACTAGCGGGACGCAACACCGGGGAGCTGTTTTTT. V usage is TRBV29-1 and J usage is TRBJ2-2, with 10 bases aligning to TRBD2. V was clipped by 5 bases and J by 2 bases; unmatched bases: 14. The CDR3 is 18 amino acids. The V gene's germline CDR1 is SQVTM and CDR2 ANQGSEA.

The gene calls are TRBV6-6 and TRBJ2-1; D is unclear. This CDR3 is 14 amino acids long. V was pared by 6 bases and J by 1 base, with 10 bases between. The germline V gene has CDR1 MNHNY and CDR2 SVGAGI (reference sequence). CDR3 nucleotides: TGTGCCAGCAGCAGGTCCCCGTCCTACAATGAGCAGTTCTTC. Protein product: CASSRSPSYNEQFF.

The chain employs TRBV12-3 or TRBV12-4 and TRBJ1-2; unclear D gene. There are 11 residues in the CDR3. Between the trimmed V and J ends, which lost 9 bases and 6 bases, there was a span of 11 bases. CDR3 protein: CASAGVDGYTF. As DNA, the CDR3 is TGTGCCAGTGCCGGGGTTGATGGCTACACCTTC.

The chain employs TRBV7-9 and TRBJ2-1; 8 nucleotides match TRBD1. V shed 4 bases, J shed 5 bases, and the junction held 7 bases outside the gene matches. CDR3 length equals 15 residues. The V gene's germline CDR1 is SEHNR and CDR2 FQNEAQ (reference sequence). For the CDR3, the DNA is TGTGCCAGCAGCTACAGACAGGGGAATGACAATGAGCAGTTCTTC. Amino acid sequence: CASSYRQGNDNEQFF.

This chain links TRBV20-1 with TRBJ2-7; TRBD2 matches at 13 bases. The CDR3 sequence is 19 residues long. The ends lost 2 bases at V and 7 bases at J; junction bases unmatched: 20. The germline V gene has CDR1 DFQATT and CDR2 SNEGSKA (reference sequence). The CDR3 loop reads CSARPVLGLAGVPGKEQYF. The CDR3 nucleotides are TGCAGTGCTAGACCCGTTCTTGGACTAGCGGGGGTGCCAGGGAAAGAGCAGTACTTC.

The sample holds one count of this clonotype. The CDR3 sequence is CASSPSGQGNEKLFF. DNA of the CDR3: TGCGCCAGCAGCCCCTCTGGACAGGGAAATGAAAAACTGTTTTTT. The chain is built from TRBV5-1 and TRBJ1-4; 8 nucleotides match TRBD1. Germline lookup yields CDR1 SGHRS and CDR2 YFSETQ. After removal of 4 bases from V and 5 bases from J, the junction contained 7 bases not matched to a gene. This CDR3 region has 15 residues.

This rearrangement joins TRBV5-1 to TRBJ2-1; TRBD2 aligns across 10 bases. CDR3 length: 16 amino acids. J was trimmed by 9 bases and V by 4 bases; bases with no gene match: 13. Germline V gene data show CDR1 as SGHRS and CDR2 as YFSETQ. The CDR3 DNA reads as TGCGCCAGCAGCCCCACCGGGACTAGCGTCCGGGGTGAGCAGTTCTTC. Protein product: CASSPTGTSVRGEQFF.

The rearrangement uses TRBV14 and TRBJ2-3; D perhaps matches TRBD2 (6 bases). CDR1 SGHDN and CDR2 FVKESK come from the germline V gene. This CDR3 is 16 amino acids long. Trimming left V 0 bases short and J 0 bases short, with 10 bases between. The CDR3 region is CASSQDAGFSTDTQYF. CDR3 coding DNA: TGTGCCAGCAGCCAAGATGCGGGATTTAGCACAGATACGCAGTATTTT.

This clonotype was counted only a few times. J is TRBJ2-3 and V is TRBV19, with D tentatively TRBD1 (6 bases). This CDR3 has 11 residues. Germline CDR1 and CDR2: LNHDA and SQIVND (reference sequence). The V and J ends lost 11 bases and 1 base respectively, with 7 bases between them. DNA for the CDR3: TGTGCCTCAGGGGGCACAGATACGCAGTATTTT. Its translation: CASGGTDTQYF.

V is TRBV11-2 and J is TRBJ2-5; TRBD2 matches 7 bases. There are 16 residues in the CDR3. Germline CDR1 is SGHAT and CDR2 is FQNNGV. The J segment lost 4 bases and the V segment lost 1 base, leaving 9 bases of the junction unmatched. CDR3 sequence (DNA): TGTGCCAGCAGCTTAGCGGGAGGTTGGGTTGGAGAGACCCAGTACTTC. Amino acids: CASSLAGGWVGETQYF.

This sequence joins TRBV9 and TRBJ1-2; D ambiguous. This CDR3 is 12 amino acids long. The V end was cut by 7 bases, the J end by 3 bases, with 10 bases between. Per germline, CDR1 SGDLS and CDR2 YYNGEE. CDR3: CASFRFDYGYTF. The CDR3 DNA reads as TGTGCCAGCTTTAGGTTCGACTATGGCTACACCTTC.

V usage is TRBV2 and J usage is TRBJ2-1; TRBD2 is a possible D gene (7 bases). Germline assignment: CDR1 SNHLY and CDR2 FYNNEI. The CDR3 consists of 15 residues. Trimming cost V 7 bases and J 6 bases, with 19 bases left between them. The CDR3 nucleotides read TGTGCCAGCACAGGGGAAACTAGCGCCCTCAATGAGCAGTTCTTC. Translated: CASTGETSALNEQFF.

The rearrangement uses TRBV29-1 and TRBJ2-7; 7 nucleotides align to TRBD1. Losses at the gene ends were 6 bases for V and 0 bases for J; bases not matched to a gene: 2. Germline V gives CDR1 SQVTM, CDR2 ANQGSEA. There are 12 residues in the CDR3. This chain's CDR3 is CSVQGVSYEQYF. DNA for the CDR3: TGCAGCGTGCAGGGGGTCTCCTACGAGCAGTACTTC.

The chain employs TRBV7-9 and TRBJ2-3; D call uncertain. Trimming cost V 4 bases and J 2 bases, with 10 bases left between them. Germline loops: CDR1 SEHNR, CDR2 FQNEAQ (reference sequence). There are 14 residues in the CDR3. CDR3: CASSSRAYTDTQYF. CDR3 DNA: TGTGCCAGCAGCTCCCGGGCCTACACAGATACGCAGTATTTT. Based on the CDR3 plus reference TRBV7-9 and TRBJ2-3, the full variable domain is DTGVSQNPRHKITKRGQNVTFRCDPISEHNRLYWYRQTLGQGPEFLTYFQNEAQLEKSRLLSDRFSAERPKGSFSTLEIQRTEQGDSAMYLCASSSRAYTDTQYFGPGTRLTVL.

This clonotype was counted between two and nine times. V gene TRBV27 combines with J gene TRBJ1-1; D is ambiguous. With 4 bases removed from V and 1 base from J, the gap between germline ends came to 4 bases. CDR1 MNHEY and CDR2 SMNVEV come from the germline V gene (reference sequence). The CDR3 spans 12 residues. CDR3 sequence: CASSSGNTEAFF. DNA of the CDR3: TGTGCCAGCAGTTCTGGGAACACTGAAGCTTTCTTT.

The chain uses TRBV4-1 and TRBJ2-5; TRBD1 or TRBD2 may be the D gene (5 bases each). This CDR3 is 15 amino acids long. Deletions cut 4 bases from V and 1 base from J, with 13 bases between. Germline V gene data show CDR1 as MGHRA and CDR2 as YSYEKL. The CDR3, as DNA: TGCGCCAGCAGCCCCCGAAGAGGGACCCAAGAGACCCAGTACTTC. Translated, it gives CASSPRRGTQETQYF.

The chain is built from TRBV5-6 and TRBJ2-1; possibly TRBD1 for D (6 bases). The CDR3 sequence is 14 residues long. Germline-derived CDR1 and CDR2 are SGHDT and YYEEEE. Deletions cut 2 bases from V and 3 bases from J, with 9 bases between. CDR3 loop: CASSFRDNYNEQFF. The CDR3 DNA sequence: TGTGCCAGCAGCTTCCGGGACAACTACAATGAGCAGTTCTTC.

The V call is TRBV5-6, the J call TRBJ2-7; D uncertain. Germline CDR1 reads SGHDT; CDR2 reads YYEEEE. The CDR3 extends over 13 amino acids. Trimming pared 4 bases from V and 0 bases from J, leaving 8 bases between. Written as DNA, the CDR3 is TGTGCCAGCAGCACGGACCTCTCCTACGAGCAGTACTTC. As protein: CASSTDLSYEQYF. The variable domain in full, with the rest retrieved from reference TRBV5-6 and TRBJ2-7, is DAGVTQSPTHLIKTRGQQVTLRCSPKSGHDTVSWYQQALGQGPQFIFQYYEEEERQRGNFPDRFSGHQFPNYSSELNVNALLLGDSALYLCASSTDLSYEQYFGPGTRLTVT.

The chain has TRBV28 and TRBJ2-5; 13 positions agree with TRBD2. V lost 9 bases, J lost 5 bases, and 6 bases stayed unmatched. The CDR3 is 14 residues long. Germline CDR1 MDHEN, CDR2 SYDVKM. The CDR3 reads CASKGLAGVETQYF. Written as DNA, the CDR3 is TGTGCCAGTAAAGGACTAGCGGGAGTGGAGACCCAGTACTTC. Based on the CDR3 plus reference TRBV28 and TRBJ2-5, the full variable domain is DVKVTQSSRYLVKRTGEKVFLECVQDMDHENMFWYRQDPGLGLRLIYFSYDVKMKEKGDIPEGYSVSREKKERFSLILESASTNQTSMYLCASKGLAGVETQYFGPGTRLLVL.

CDR3 in DNA: TGTGCCAGCAGCCAAGGTCCGGTAACATCCTACAATGAGCAGTTCTTC. This gives the protein CASSQGPVTSYNEQFF. V usage is TRBV3-1 and J usage is TRBJ2-1, with unresolved D. V lost 1 base, J lost 1 base, and 11 bases lay in between. This CDR3 is built from 16 residues. Germline loops: CDR1 LGHDT, CDR2 YNNKEL (reference sequence).

The chain joins TRBV20-1 to TRBJ2-7, with 12 bases matching TRBD2. The CDR3 is 18 amino acids. Trimming took 1 base from V and 0 from J; bases not matched to a gene: 10. The germline V gene encodes CDR1 DFQATT and CDR2 SNEGSKA (reference sequence). The CDR3 bases are TGCAGTGCTAGAGGGAGTAGCGGACTAGCGGGAAACTCCTACGAGCAGTACTTC. Its protein product is CSARGSSGLAGNSYEQYF.